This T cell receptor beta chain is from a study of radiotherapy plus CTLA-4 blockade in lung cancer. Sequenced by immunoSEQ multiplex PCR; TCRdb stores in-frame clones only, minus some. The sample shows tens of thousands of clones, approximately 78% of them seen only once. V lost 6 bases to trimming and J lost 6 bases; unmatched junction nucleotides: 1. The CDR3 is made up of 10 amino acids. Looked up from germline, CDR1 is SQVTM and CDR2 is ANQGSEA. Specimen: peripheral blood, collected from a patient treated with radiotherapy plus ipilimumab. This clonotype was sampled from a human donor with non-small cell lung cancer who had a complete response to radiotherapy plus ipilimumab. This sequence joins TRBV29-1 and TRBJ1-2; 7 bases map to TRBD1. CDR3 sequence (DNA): TGCAGCGTGGACAGGAATGGCTACACCTTC. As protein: CSVDRNGYTF.